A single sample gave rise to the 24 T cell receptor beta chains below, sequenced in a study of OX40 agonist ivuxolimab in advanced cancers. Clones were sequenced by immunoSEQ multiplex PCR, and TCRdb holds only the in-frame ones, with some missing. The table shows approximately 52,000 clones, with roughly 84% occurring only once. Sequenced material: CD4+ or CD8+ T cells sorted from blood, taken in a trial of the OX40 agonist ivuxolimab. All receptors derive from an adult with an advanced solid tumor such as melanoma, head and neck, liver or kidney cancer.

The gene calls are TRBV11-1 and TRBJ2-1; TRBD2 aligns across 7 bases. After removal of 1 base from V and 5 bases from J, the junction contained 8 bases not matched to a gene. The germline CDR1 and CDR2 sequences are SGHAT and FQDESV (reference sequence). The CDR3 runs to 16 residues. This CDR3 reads CASSLGLAVLNNEQFF. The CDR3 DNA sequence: TGTGCCAGCAGCTTAGGTCTAGCGGTATTGAACAATGAGCAGTTCTTC.

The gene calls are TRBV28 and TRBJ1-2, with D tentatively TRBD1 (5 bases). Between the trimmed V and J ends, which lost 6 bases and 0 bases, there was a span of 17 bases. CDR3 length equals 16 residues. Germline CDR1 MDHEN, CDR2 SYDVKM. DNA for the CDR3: TGTGCCAGCAGAAACTCCGGGGCGACAACTAACTATGGCTACACCTTC. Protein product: CASRNSGATTNYGYTF.

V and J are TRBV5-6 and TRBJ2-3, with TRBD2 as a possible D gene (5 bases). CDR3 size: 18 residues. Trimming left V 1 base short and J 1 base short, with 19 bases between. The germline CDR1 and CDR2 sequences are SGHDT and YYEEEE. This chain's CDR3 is CASSLRRERSGGTDTQYF. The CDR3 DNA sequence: TGTGCCAGCAGCTTGAGAAGGGAGAGGAGTGGGGGCACAGATACGCAGTATTTT.

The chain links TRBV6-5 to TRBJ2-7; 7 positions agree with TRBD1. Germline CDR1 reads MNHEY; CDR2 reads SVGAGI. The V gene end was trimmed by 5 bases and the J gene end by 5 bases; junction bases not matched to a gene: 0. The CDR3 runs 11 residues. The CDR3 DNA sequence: TGTGCCAGCAGTGACAGGGACGAGCAGTACTTC. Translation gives CASSDRDEQYF.

The CDR3 protein is CASSPGPDTGELFF. The CDR3 DNA follows: TGTGCCAGCAGCCCCGGTCCTGACACCGGGGAGCTGTTTTTT. This sequence joins TRBV7-3 and TRBJ2-2, with unresolved D. The CDR3 has 14 amino acids. V was shortened by 5 bases and J by 3 bases, with 10 bases between the two germline ends. Germline assignment: CDR1 SGHTA and CDR2 FQGTGA.

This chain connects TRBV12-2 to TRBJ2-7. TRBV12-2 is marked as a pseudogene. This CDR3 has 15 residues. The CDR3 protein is CASRSPGPRIYEQYF. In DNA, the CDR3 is TGTGCAAGTCGCTCGCCGGGCCCCAGGATCTACGAGCAGTACTTC.

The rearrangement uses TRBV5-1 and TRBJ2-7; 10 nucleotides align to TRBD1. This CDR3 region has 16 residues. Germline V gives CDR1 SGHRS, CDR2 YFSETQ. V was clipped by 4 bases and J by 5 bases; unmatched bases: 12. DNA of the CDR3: TGCGCCAGCAGCGTACACCGGGACAGGGGAATCAACGAGCAGTACTTC. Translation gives CASSVHRDRGINEQYF.

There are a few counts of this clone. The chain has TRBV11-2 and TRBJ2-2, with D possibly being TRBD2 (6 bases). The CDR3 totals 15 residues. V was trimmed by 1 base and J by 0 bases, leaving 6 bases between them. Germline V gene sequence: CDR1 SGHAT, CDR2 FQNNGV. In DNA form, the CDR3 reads TGTGCCAGCAGCTTAGGGGGGGCGAACACCGGGGAGCTGTTTTTT. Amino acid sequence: CASSLGGANTGELFF. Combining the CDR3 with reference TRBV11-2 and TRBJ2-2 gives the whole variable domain EAGVAQSPRYKIIEKRQSVAFWCNPISGHATLYWYQQILGQGPKLLIQFQNNGVVDDSQLPKDRFSAERLKGVDSTLKIQPAKLEDSAVYLCASSLGGANTGELFFGEGSRLTVL.

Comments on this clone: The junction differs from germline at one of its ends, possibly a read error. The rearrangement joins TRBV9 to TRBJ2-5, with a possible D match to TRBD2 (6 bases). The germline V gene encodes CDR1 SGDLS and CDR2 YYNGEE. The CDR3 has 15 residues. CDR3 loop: CASSPGTASQGTQYF. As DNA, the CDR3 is TGTGCCAGCAGCCCGGGGACTGCCTCTCAAGGGACCCAGTACTTC. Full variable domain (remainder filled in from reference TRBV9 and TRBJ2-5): DSGVTQTPKHLITATGQRVTLRCSPRSGDLSVYWYQQSLDQGLQFLIQYYNGEERAKGNILERFSAQQFPDLHSELNLSSLELGDSALYFCASSPGTASQGTQYFGPGTRLLVL.

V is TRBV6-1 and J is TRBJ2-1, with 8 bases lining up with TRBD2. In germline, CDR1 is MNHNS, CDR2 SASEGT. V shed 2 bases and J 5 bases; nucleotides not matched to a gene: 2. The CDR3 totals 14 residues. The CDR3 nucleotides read TGTGCCAGCAGTGAAACTAGCGGTCACAATGAGCAGTTCTTC. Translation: CASSETSGHNEQFF.

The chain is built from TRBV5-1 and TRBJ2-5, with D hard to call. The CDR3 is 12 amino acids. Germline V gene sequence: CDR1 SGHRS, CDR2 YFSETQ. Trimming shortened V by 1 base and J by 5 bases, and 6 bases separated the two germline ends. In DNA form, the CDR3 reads TGCGCCAGCAGCTTGAATTCGGAGACCCAGTACTTC. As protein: CASSLNSETQYF.

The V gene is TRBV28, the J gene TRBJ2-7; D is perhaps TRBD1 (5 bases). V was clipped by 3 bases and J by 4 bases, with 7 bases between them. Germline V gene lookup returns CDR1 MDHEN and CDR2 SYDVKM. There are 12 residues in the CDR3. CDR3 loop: CASSLTVYEQYF. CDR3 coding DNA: TGTGCCAGCAGTTTGACAGTGTACGAGCAGTACTTC.

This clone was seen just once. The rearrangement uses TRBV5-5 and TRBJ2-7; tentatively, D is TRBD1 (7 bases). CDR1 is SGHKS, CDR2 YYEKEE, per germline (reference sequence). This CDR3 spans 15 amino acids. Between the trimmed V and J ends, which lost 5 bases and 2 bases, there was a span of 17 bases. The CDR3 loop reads CASRTEGANPYEQYF. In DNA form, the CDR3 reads TGTGCCAGCAGAACGGAGGGGGCTAACCCCTACGAGCAGTACTTC.

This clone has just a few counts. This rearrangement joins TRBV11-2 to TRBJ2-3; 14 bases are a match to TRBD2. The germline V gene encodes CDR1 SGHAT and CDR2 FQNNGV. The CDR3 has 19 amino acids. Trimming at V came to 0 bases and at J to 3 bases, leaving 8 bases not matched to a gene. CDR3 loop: CASSLDRGGLAGGTDTQYF. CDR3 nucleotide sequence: TGTGCCAGCAGCTTAGATCGTGGTGGACTAGCGGGAGGTACAGATACGCAGTATTTT.

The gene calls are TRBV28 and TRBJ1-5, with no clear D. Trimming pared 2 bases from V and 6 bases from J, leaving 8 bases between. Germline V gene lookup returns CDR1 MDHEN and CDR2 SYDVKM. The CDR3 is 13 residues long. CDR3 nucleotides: TGTGCCAGCAGTTTAACCCGGATTCAGCCCCAGCATTTT. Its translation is CASSLTRIQPQHF. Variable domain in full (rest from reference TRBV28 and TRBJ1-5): DVKVTQSSRYLVKRTGEKVFLECVQDMDHENMFWYRQDPGLGLRLIYFSYDVKMKEKGDIPEGYSVSREKKERFSLILESASTNQTSMYLCASSLTRIQPQHFGDGTRLSIL.

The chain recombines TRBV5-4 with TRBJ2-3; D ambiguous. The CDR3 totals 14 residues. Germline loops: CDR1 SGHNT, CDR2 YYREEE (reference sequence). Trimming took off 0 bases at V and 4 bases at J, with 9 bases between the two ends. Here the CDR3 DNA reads TGTGCCAGCAGCTTGGCAAGCGCCTCAGATACGCAGTATTTT. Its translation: CASSLASASDTQYF.

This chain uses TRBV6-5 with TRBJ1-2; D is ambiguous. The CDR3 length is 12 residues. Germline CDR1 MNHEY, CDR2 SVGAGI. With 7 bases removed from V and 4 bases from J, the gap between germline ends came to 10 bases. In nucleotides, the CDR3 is TGTGCCAGCAAAACCGGAACCTATGGCTACACCTTC. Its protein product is CASKTGTYGYTF.

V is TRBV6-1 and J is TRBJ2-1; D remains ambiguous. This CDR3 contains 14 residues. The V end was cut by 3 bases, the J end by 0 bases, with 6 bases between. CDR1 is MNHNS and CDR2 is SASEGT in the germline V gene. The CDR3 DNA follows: TGTGCCAGCAGTGATCCTCGCTCCTACAATGAGCAGTTCTTC. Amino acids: CASSDPRSYNEQFF.

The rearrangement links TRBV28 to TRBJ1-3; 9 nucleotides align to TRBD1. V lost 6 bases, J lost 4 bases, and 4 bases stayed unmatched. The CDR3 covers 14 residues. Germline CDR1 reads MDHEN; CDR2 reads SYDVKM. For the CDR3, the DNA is TGTGCCAGCAGCGGGGACAGGGTAGGAAACACCATATATTTT. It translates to CASSGDRVGNTIYF.

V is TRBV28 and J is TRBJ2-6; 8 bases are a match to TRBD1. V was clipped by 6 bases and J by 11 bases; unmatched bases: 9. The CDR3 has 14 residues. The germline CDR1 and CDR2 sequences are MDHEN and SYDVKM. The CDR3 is CASRPTGQGYVLTF. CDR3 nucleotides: TGTGCCAGCAGACCAACCGGACAGGGATACGTCCTGACTTTC.

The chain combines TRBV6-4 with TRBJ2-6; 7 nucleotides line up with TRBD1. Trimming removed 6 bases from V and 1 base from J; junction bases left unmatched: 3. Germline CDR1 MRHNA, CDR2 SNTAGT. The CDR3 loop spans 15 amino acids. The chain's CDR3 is CASSPTGSGANVLTF. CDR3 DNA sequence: TGTGCCAGCAGCCCGACAGGGTCTGGGGCCAACGTCCTGACTTTC.

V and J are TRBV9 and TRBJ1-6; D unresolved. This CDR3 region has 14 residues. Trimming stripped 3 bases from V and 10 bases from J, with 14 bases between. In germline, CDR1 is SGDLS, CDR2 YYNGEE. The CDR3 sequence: CASSGGSIGSPLHF. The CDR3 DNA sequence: TGTGCCAGCAGCGGCGGTAGCATAGGGTCACCCCTCCACTTT.

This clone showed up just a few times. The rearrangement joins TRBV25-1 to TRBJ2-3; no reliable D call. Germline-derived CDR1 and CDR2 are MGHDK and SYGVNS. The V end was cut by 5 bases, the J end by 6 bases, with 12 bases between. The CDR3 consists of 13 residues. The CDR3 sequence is CASSPSFVDTQYF. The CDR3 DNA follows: TGTGCCAGCAGTCCCTCGTTCGTGGATACGCAGTATTTT.

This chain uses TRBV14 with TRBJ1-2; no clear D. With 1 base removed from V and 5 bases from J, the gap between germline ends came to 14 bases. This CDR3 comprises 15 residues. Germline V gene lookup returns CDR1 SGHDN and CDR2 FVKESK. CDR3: CASSQGRTDWYGYTF. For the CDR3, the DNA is TGTGCCAGCAGCCAAGGACGGACTGACTGGTATGGCTACACCTTC.